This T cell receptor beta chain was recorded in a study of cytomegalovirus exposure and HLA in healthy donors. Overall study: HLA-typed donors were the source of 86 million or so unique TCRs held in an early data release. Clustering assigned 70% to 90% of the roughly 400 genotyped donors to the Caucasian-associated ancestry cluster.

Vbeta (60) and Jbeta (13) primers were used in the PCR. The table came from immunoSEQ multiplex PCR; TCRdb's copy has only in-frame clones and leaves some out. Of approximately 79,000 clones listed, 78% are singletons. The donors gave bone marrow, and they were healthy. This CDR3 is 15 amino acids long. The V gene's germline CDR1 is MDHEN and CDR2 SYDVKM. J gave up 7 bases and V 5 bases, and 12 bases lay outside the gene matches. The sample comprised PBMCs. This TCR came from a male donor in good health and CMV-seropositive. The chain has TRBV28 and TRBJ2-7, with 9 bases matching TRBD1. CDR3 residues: CASSTSARTGDEQYF. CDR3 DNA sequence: TGTGCCAGCAGTACGTCCGCCCGGACAGGGGATGAGCAGTACTTC. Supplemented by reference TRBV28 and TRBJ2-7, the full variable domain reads DVKVTQSSRYLVKRTGEKVFLECVQDMDHENMFWYRQDPGLGLRLIYFSYDVKMKEKGDIPEGYSVSREKKERFSLILESASTNQTSMYLCASSTSARTGDEQYFGPGTRLTVT.